These T cell receptor beta chains were read from a single sample in a study of blood T cells in healthy people across ages. MiXCR, run by TCRdb on the 5' RACE reads, gives a single entry per CDR3 protein. The sample yields hundreds of thousands of distinct CDR3 sequences, approximately 30% seen once. Sequencing was carried out using blood. These receptors all come from a woman older than 75 in good health. Each CDR3 is given with its conserved first and last residue. Each record gives: clone size, V gene, J gene, D gene, CDR3 DNA, CDR3 protein. The D gene is left open where the match is weak. Only some rows state a clone size, as once, few, many or a class for expanded clones.

many	TRBV27	TRBJ2-3	TRBD2	TGTGCCAGCAGTTTATTTGGCGGGGGGTCCACAGATACGCAGTATTTT	CASSLFGGGSTDTQYF
many	TRBV27	TRBJ1-2	.	TGTGCCAGCAGCAAGGGGGTGAACTATGGCTACACCTTC	CASSKGVNYGYTF
many	TRBV7-2	TRBJ2-3	.	TGTGCCAGCAGCTCCGGAGACTACCGCACAGATACGCAGTATTTT	CASSSGDYRTDTQYF
.	TRBV3-1	TRBJ1-5	TRBD1	TGTGCCAGCAGCCAAGGGGGAGGGGCAGGGGGAAGGCGGCCCCAGCATTTT	CASSQGGGAGGRRPQHF
few	TRBV20-1	TRBJ2-5	TRBD1	TGCAGTGCTAGAGCCGGACACGGACAGGGGGCTGAGACCCAGTACTTC	CSARAGHGQGAETQYF
many	TRBV7-6	TRBJ2-5	.	TGTGCCAGCAGCCCCCGTAGGCTGACCCAGTACTTC	CASSPRRLTQYF
many	TRBV20-1	TRBJ2-3	.	TGCAGTGCTAACGTTGAAGGATACGAAGCTGGCACAGATACGCAGTATTTT	CSANVEGYEAGTDTQYF
.	TRBV20-1	TRBJ2-3	TRBD2	TGCAGTGCTAGAGCGGATCTCTCCACTAGCGGGGGGGCTGGGTACACAGATACGCAGTATTTT	CSARADLSTSGGAGYTDTQYF
.	TRBV11-1	TRBJ1-3	.	TGTGCCAGCAGCCTCGCGACAGGAGGTGGAAACACCATATATTTT	CASSLATGGGNTIYF
.	TRBV20-1	TRBJ1-1	.	TGCAGTGCTAGAGACTGGTCAGGTGTGAACACTGAAGCTTTCTTT	CSARDWSGVNTEAFF
many	TRBV12-3/TRBV12-4	TRBJ1-2	.	TGTGCCAGCAGCCCTCCCCACAGGGACGAACGCGGCTACACCTTC	CASSPPHRDERGYTF
once	TRBV11-1	TRBJ2-5	.	TGTGCCAGCAGCTTATGCTCCCAGGGCTGGAGGGAGCAGTACTTC	CASSLCSQGWREQYF
many	TRBV6-1	TRBJ2-7	.	TGTGCCAGCAGTGAAGGGACAGCGAGCTCCTACGAGCAGTACTTC	CASSEGTASSYEQYF
few	TRBV28	TRBJ2-5	.	TGTGCCACCGCGACACTCCCCGGACGGAGGGAAGGTGAGACCCAGTACTTC	CATATLPGRREGETQYF
few	TRBV6-4	TRBJ1-2	.	TGTGCCAGCAGTGCGGATGGGACAAACTATGGCTACACCTTC	CASSADGTNYGYTF
.	TRBV9	TRBJ1-1	.	TGTGCCAGCAGCGCGGCGGCCAGACCGAACACTGAAGCTTTCTTT	CASSAAARPNTEAFF
.	TRBV6-1	TRBJ2-7	.	TGTGCCAGCAGTGCGGGGGAAAGCTCCTACGGGCAGTACTTC	CASSAGESSYGQYF
.	TRBV20-1	TRBJ1-2	TRBD1	TGCAGTGCCACAACCTCAGGGGGCGCTGGCTATGGCTACACCTTC	CSATTSGGAGYGYTF
.	TRBV6-1	TRBJ1-1	.	TGTGCCAGCAGTGGAACCCGAGGTTGGACTGAAGCTTTCTTT	CASSGTRGWTEAFF
.	TRBV30	TRBJ2-7	.	TGTGCCTTGAACCTCGGCTACGAGCAGTACTTC	CALNLGYEQYF
many	TRBV5-1	TRBJ2-7	TRBD1	TGCGCCAGCAGCCCATCGGGACAGGGGGGCAACGAGCAGTACTTC	CASSPSGQGGNEQYF
many	TRBV20-1	TRBJ1-2	TRBD1	TGCAGTGCTAGCTTAGTGTCCGGGACAGGGGCCGGCTACACCTTC	CSASLVSGTGAGYTF
few	TRBV2	TRBJ2-7	.	TGTGCCAGCAGTGAAGTGGTTGGACGACAATACGAGCAGTACTTC	CASSEVVGRQYEQYF
few	TRBV20-1	TRBJ2-5	.	TGCAGCGCTCGACAAGAGACCCAGTACTTC	CSARQETQYF
many	TRBV12-5	TRBJ2-3	TRBD2	TGTGCTAGTGGCCCCCCAGCGGGGGGTGGTTCAGATACGCAGTATTTT	CASGPPAGGGSDTQYF
.	TRBV5-1	TRBJ2-7	.	TGCGCCAGCAGCGCTTTCCCGACCCTCTCCTACGAGCAGTACTTC	CASSAFPTLSYEQYF
.	TRBV6-2/TRBV6-3	TRBJ2-7	TRBD2	TGTGCCAGCAGTTACCCGGGGGGGAGAGAGGCCCAGTACTTC	CASSYPGGREAQYF
many	TRBV6-6	TRBJ2-1	TRBD2	TGTGCCAGCAGTTACGTGGGCGGGGGGCTCACCTTTACCAATGAGCAGTTCTTC	CASSYVGGGLTFTNEQFF
.	TRBV5-4	TRBJ2-2	.	TGTGCCAGCAGCTTATTAAAAAAGGCCGGGGAGCTGTTTTTT	CASSLLKKAGELFF
few	TRBV4-2	TRBJ1-1	.	TGTGCCAGCAGCCAAGACACTGACACTGAAGCTTTCTTT	CASSQDTDTEAFF
.	TRBV3-1	TRBJ1-1	.	TGTGCCAGCAGCCAAGACGGAGGGAGAGCTGAAGCTTTCTTT	CASSQDGGRAEAFF
many	TRBV20-1	TRBJ2-5	.	TGCAGTGCTACCCCCAACCCAGAGACCCAGTACTTC	CSATPNPETQYF
.	TRBV29-1	TRBJ2-5	.	TGCAGCGCACGGACGGTCCTCCAAGAGACCCAGTACTTC	CSARTVLQETQYF
many	TRBV27	TRBJ1-6	.	TGTGCCAGCAGTTTATCGGTTCAGGGGCCCTCACCCCTCCACTTT	CASSLSVQGPSPLHF
.	TRBV27	TRBJ2-3	.	TGTGCCAGCACCCTCTTAGGCGGGATTTGGACAGATACGCAGTATTTT	CASTLLGGIWTDTQYF
many	TRBV27	TRBJ2-7	.	TGTGCCACCCGAGGGACGGTCTCCTACGAGCAGTACTTC	CATRGTVSYEQYF
many	TRBV20-1	TRBJ1-5	.	TGCAGTGCTAGAGGCATGGGAGATCAGCCCCAGCATTTT	CSARGMGDQPQHF
many	TRBV28	TRBJ2-7	TRBD2	TGTGCCAGCAGTGTGGGGGGACTAGCGGGGGGCCGTACCCTGAGCTCCTACGAGCAGTACTTC	CASSVGGLAGGRTLSSYEQYF
many	TRBV5-4	TRBJ2-6	.	TGTGCCAGCAGCTTGTGGGGTTCTGGGGCCAACGTCCTGACTTTC	CASSLWGSGANVLTF
once	TRBV3-1	TRBJ2-3	.	TGTGCCAGCAGCCAAATAGTCCCAGATACGCAGTATTTT	CASSQIVPDTQYF
many	TRBV7-9	TRBJ1-2	.	TGTGCCAGCAGCTTAGTAGGGGATTATGGCTACACCTTC	CASSLVGDYGYTF
.	TRBV3-1	TRBJ1-3	.	TGTGCCAGCAGCCTGGGACCGAATGGAAACACCATATATTTT	CASSLGPNGNTIYF
.	TRBV9	TRBJ1-2	TRBD1	TGTGCCAGCAGCGTAGCGACAGGGGTTGGGTATGGCTACACCTTC	CASSVATGVGYGYTF
many	TRBV7-3	TRBJ2-1	.	TGTGCCAGCAGCTTAGACGTTTTGGGAGGCAATGAGCAGTTCTTC	CASSLDVLGGNEQFF
few	TRBV7-2	TRBJ1-1	.	TGTGCCAGCAGCCCGGGGGGTGAACCTTCGAACACTGAAGCTTTCTTT	CASSPGGEPSNTEAFF
few	TRBV14	TRBJ2-5	TRBD1	TGTGCCAGCAGCGACGCCGGGACAGGGCTTTTCCAAGAGACCCAGTACTTC	CASSDAGTGLFQETQYF
.	TRBV7-2	TRBJ2-5	TRBD2	TGTGCCAGCAGCTTAATAGGCGGGGGAGTCCAAGAGACCCAGTACTTC	CASSLIGGGVQETQYF
many	TRBV9	TRBJ2-7	TRBD2	TGTGCCAGCAGCGTAGAAGGGACTAGCGGGGCTGTTGAGCAGTACTTC	CASSVEGTSGAVEQYF
.	TRBV10-3	TRBJ1-2	.	TGTGCCATCAGTGAGTCGAAGTTGGCATCGCATGGCTACACCTTC	CAISESKLASHGYTF
once	TRBV20-1	TRBJ2-7	TRBD1	TGCAGTGCTAGAGATAGGACAGGGTATAGGTACGAGCAGTACTTC	CSARDRTGYRYEQYF
.	TRBV18	TRBJ2-7	.	TGCGCCAGCGGAGGAGAGGACCGGTACGAGCAGTACTTC	CASGGEDRYEQYF
many	TRBV15	TRBJ2-5	TRBD1	TGTGCCACCAGCAGAGCACGGGACAGGGGGGAGACCCAGTACTTC	CATSRARDRGETQYF
.	TRBV20-1	TRBJ2-1	.	TGCAGTGCCGTTCCTCGGAGGGTCGCCTACAATGAGCAGTTCTTC	CSAVPRRVAYNEQFF